Below, one TCR beta chain is given with its context. This entry belongs to a study of blood T cell repertoires in COVID-19. In the study overall: Samples of COVID-19 (acute and convalescent) were obtained from the United States, Italy and Spain.

In the authors' workflow: Using reference gene primer amplification, nucleated cell counts were estimated. Produced via immunoSEQ multiplex PCR; TCRdb's table is partial and in-frame only. V and J calls and clone size come straight from that table; D and trimming were deduced from the DNA. The repertoire consists of under 250,000 clones, with around nine tenths occurring once and the leading ten covering 1.5% to 2%. V lost 2 bases to trimming and J lost 8 bases, with 10 bases between them. Germline values: CDR1 MNHNS, CDR2 SASEGT. The CDR3 is 14 amino acids. The rearrangement uses TRBV6-1 and TRBJ1-6; tentatively, D is TRBD1 (5 bases). Specimen: peripheral blood. The clonotype was recovered from an older woman who had recovered from COVID-19. CDR3 protein: CASSENGGYSPLHF. CDR3 nucleotides: TGTGCCAGCAGTGAAAACGGGGGTTATTCACCCCTCCACTTT.